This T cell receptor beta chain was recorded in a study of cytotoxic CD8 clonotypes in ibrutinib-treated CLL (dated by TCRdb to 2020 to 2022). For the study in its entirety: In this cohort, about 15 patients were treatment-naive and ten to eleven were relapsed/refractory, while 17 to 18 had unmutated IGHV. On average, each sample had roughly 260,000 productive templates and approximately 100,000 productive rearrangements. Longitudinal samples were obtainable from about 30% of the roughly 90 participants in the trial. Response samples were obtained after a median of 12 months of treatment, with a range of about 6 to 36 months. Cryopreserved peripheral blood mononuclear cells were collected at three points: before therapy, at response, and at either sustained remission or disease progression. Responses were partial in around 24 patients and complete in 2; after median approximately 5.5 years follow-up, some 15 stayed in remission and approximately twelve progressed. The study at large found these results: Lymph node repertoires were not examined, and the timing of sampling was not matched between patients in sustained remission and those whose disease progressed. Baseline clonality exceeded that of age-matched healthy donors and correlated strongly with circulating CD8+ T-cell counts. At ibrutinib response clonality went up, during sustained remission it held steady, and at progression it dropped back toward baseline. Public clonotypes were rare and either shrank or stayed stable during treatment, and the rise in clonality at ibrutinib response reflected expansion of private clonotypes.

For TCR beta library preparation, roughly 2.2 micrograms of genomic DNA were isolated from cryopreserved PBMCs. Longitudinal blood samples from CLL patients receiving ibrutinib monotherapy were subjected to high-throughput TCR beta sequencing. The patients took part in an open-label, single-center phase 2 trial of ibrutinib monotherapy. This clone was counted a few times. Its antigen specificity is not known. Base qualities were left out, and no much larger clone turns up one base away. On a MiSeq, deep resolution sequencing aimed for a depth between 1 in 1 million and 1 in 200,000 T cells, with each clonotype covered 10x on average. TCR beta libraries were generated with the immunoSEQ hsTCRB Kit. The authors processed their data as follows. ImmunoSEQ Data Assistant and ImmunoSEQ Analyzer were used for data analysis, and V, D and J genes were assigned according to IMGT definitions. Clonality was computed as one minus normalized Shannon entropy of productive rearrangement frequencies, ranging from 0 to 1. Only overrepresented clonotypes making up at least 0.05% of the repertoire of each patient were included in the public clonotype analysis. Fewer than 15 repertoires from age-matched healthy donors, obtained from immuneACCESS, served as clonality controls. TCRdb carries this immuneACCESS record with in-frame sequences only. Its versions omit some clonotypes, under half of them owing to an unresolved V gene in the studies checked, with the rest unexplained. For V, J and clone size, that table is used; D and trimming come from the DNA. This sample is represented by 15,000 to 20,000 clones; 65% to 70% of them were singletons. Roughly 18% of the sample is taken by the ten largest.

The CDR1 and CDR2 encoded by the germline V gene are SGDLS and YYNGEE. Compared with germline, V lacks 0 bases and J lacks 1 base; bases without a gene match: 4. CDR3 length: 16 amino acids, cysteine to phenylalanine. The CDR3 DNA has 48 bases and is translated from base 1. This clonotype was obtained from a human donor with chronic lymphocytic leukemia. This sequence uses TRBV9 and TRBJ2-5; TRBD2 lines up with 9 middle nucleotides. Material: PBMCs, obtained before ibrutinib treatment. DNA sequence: TGTGCCAGCAGCGTAGCCCTAGCGGGGAGCCAAGAGACCCAGTACTTC. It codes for CASSVALAGSQETQYF. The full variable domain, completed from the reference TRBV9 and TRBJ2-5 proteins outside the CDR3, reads DSGVTQTPKHLITATGQRVTLRCSPRSGDLSVYWYQQSLDQGLQFLIQYYNGEERAKGNILERFSAQQFPDLHSELNLSSLELGDSALYFCASSVALAGSQETQYFGPGTRLLVL.